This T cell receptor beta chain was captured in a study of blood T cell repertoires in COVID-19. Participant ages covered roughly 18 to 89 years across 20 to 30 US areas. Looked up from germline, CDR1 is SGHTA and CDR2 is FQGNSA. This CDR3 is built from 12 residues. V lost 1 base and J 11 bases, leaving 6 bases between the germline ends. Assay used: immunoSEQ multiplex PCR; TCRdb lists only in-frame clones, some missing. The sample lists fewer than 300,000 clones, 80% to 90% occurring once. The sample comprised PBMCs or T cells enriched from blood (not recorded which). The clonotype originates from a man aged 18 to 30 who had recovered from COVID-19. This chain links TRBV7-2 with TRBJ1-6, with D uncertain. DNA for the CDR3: TGTGCCAGCAGCTTAGGACTCCCACCCCTCCACTTT. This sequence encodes CASSLGLPPLHF.